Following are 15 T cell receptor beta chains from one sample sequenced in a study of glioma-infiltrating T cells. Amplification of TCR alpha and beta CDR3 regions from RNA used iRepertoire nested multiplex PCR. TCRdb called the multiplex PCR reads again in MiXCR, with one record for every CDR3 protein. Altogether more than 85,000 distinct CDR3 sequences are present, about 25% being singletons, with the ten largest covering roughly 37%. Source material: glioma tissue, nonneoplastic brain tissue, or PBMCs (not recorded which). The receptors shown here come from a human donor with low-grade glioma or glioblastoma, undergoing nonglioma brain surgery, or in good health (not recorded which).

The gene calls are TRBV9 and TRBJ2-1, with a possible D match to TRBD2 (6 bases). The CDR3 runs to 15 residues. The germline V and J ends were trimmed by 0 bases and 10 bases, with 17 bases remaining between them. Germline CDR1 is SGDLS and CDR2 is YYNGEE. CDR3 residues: CASSVGRGGSVEQFF. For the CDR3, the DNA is TGTGCCAGCAGCGTAGGGCGAGGAGGGTCGGTAGAGCAGTTCTTC.

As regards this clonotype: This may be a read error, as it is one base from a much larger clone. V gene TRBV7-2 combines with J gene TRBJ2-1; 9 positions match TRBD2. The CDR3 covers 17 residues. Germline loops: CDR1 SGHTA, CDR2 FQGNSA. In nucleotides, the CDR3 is TGTGCCAGCAGCTTAGGGGTGAAGGGCGGGGGGGCCGATGAGCAGTCCTTC. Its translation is CASSLGVKGGGADEQSF.

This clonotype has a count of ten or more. CDR3 protein: CASSYSRVSYEQYF. In nucleotides, the CDR3 is TGTGCCAGCAGTTACTCTCGAGTCTCCTACGAGCAGTACTTC. The chain carries TRBV6-2 or TRBV6-3 and TRBJ2-7; D is undetermined. Per the germline V gene, CDR1 is MNHEY and CDR2 is SVGEGT. The CDR3 has 14 amino acids. With 0 bases removed from V and 0 bases from J, the gap between germline ends came to 6 bases.

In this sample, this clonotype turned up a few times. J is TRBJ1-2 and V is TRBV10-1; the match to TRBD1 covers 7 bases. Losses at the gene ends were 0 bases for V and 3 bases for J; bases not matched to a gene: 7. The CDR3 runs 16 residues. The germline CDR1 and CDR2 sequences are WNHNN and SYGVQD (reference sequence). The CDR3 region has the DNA TGCGCCAGCAGTGAGTCGGTTGGACAGGCGTACTATGGCTACACCTTC. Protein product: CASSESVGQAYYGYTF.

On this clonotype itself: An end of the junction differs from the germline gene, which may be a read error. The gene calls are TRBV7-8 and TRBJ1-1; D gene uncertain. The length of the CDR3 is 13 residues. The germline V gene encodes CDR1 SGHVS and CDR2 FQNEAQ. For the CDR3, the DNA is TGTGCCAGAAGCTCCTATCAGAACACTAAAGCTTTCTTT. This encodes CARSSYQNTKAFF.

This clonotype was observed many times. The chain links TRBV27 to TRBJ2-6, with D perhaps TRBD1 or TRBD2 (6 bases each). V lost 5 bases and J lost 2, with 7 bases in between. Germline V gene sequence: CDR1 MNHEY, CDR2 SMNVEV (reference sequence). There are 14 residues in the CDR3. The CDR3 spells CASSRGPGANVLTF. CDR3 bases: TGTGCCAGCAGTCGGGGGCCTGGGGCCAACGTCCTGACTTTC.

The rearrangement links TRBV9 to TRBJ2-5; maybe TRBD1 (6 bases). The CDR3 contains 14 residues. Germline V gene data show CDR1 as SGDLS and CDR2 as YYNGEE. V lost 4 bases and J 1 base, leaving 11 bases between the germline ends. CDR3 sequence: CASSPGQPQETQYF. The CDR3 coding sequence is TGTGCCAGCAGCCCCGGACAGCCCCAAGAGACCCAGTACTTC.

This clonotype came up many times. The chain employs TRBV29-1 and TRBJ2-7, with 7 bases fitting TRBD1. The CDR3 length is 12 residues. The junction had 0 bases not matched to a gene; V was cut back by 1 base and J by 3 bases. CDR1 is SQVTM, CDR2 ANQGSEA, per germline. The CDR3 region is CSVEGTGYEQYF. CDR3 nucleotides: TGCAGCGTTGAAGGGACAGGCTACGAGCAGTACTTC.

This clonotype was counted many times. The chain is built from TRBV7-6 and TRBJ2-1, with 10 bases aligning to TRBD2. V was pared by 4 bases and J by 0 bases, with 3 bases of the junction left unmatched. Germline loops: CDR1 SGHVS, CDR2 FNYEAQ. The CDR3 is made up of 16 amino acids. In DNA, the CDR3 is TGTGCCAGCAGCTCTTTAGCGGGAGGCTCCTACAATGAGCAGTTCTTC. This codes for CASSSLAGGSYNEQFF. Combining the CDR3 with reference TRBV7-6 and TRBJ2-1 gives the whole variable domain GAGVSQSPRYKVTKRGQDVALRCDPISGHVSLYWYRQALGQGPEFLTYFNYEAQQDKSGLPNDRFSAERPEGSISTLTIQRTEQRDSAMYRCASSSLAGGSYNEQFFGPGTRLTVL.

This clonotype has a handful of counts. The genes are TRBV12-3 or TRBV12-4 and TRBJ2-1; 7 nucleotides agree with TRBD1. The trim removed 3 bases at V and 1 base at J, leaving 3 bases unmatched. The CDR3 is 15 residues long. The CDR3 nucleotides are TGTGCCAGCAGTTTCATACAGGGGTCCTACAATGAGCAGTTCTTC. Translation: CASSFIQGSYNEQFF.

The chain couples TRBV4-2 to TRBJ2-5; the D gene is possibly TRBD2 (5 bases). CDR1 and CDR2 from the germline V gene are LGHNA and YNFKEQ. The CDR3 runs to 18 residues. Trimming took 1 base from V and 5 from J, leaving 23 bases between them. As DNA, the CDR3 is TGTGCCAGCAGCCAAGCGCTTTCGGCGCCTAGTCCGGGGGAGACCCAGTACTTC. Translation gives CASSQALSAPSPGETQYF.

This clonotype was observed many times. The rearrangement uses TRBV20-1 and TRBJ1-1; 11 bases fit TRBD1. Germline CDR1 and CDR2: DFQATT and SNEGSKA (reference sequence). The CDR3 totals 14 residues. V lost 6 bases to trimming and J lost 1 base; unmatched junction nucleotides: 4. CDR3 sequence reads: CSAGQGATNTEAFF. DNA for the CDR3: TGCAGTGCAGGACAGGGGGCGACGAACACTGAAGCTTTCTTT.

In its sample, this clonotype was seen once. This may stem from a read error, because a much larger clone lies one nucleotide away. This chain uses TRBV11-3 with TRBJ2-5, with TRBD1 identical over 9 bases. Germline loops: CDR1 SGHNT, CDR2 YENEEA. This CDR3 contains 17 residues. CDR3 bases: TGTGTCAGCAGCTTAAGGGGACAGGGTAGGCACATGGAGACCCAGTACTTC. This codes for CVSSLRGQGRHMETQYF.

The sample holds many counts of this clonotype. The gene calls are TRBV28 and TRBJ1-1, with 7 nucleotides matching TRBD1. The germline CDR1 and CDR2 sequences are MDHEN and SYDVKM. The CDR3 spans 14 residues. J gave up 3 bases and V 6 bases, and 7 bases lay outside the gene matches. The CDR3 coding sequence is TGTGCCAGCAGGCTAGGACAGGCCTACACTGAAGCTTTCTTT. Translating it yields CASRLGQAYTEAFF.

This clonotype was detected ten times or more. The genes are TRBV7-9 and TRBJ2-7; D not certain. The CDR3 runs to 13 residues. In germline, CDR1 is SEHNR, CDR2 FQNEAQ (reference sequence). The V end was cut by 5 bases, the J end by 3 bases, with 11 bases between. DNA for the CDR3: TGTGCCAGCAGCCCGCCCTCGCTCTACGAGCAGTACTTC. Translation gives CASSPPSLYEQYF.